Following are 26 T cell receptor beta chains from one sample sequenced in a study of monozygotic twins with inflammatory bowel disease. TCRdb reprocessed the 5' RACE reads and reports one entry per CDR3 protein, with no DNA. Listed are 200,000 to 250,000 distinct CDR3 sequences; under 8.5% falls within the top ten. Sequencing was performed on blood. The receptors shown here come from a human donor with ulcerative colitis or Crohn's disease, or a healthy co-twin of an affected twin (not recorded which).

This chain joins TRBV20-1 and TRBJ2-5; the D call from TCRdb, TRBD1, cannot be confirmed without DNA. CDR3 length: 12 amino acids. Germline V gives CDR1 DFQATT, CDR2 SNEGSKA (reference sequence). The CDR3 sequence: CSATDIPETQYF.

This chain links TRBV7-9 with TRBJ2-7; as DNA is missing, the TRBD2 call by TCRdb cannot be tested. The CDR3 totals 14 residues. Germline V gene sequence: CDR1 SEHNR, CDR2 FQNEAQ (reference sequence). The CDR3 loop is CASSFPGGPHEQYF.

The V gene is TRBV20-1, the J gene TRBJ1-4; as DNA is missing, the TRBD1 call by TCRdb cannot be tested. The CDR3 has 14 residues. CDR1 DFQATT and CDR2 SNEGSKA come from the germline V gene (reference sequence). CDR3 sequence: CSASPGTANEKLFF.

The gene calls are TRBV4-1 and TRBJ1-1; TCRdb proposes TRBD1, but this gene call is untestable without DNA. CDR1 and CDR2 (germline): MGHRA, YSYEKL. The CDR3 sequence is 12 residues long. This CDR3 is CASSRPDRSAFF.

The V and J genes are TRBV5-6 and TRBJ1-1. Germline CDR1 reads SGHDT; CDR2 reads YYEEEE. The CDR3 is 14 residues long. The CDR3 protein is CATSLPLGGTEAFF.

The chain's CDR3 is CASSGRGPNTGELFF. This chain links TRBV5-1 with TRBJ2-2; TCRdb selects TRBD1, and the lack of DNA leaves this call unchecked. The CDR3 loop spans 15 amino acids. Germline CDR1 SGHRS, CDR2 YFSETQ.

The chain employs TRBV28 and TRBJ2-7; with no DNA, the TCRdb D assignment of TRBD2 cannot be verified. Germline lookup yields CDR1 MDHEN and CDR2 SYDVKM. This CDR3 is built from 13 residues. Here the CDR3 reads CASGGLARYEQYF.

The chain joins TRBV27 to TRBJ1-1; lacking DNA, the TRBD1 call made by TCRdb goes unchecked. Germline lookup yields CDR1 MNHEY and CDR2 SMNVEV (reference sequence). This CDR3 contains 14 residues. This chain's CDR3 is CASSSYGGNTEAFF.

The rearrangement uses TRBV2 and TRBJ2-1; TCRdb's D gene call, TRBD1, goes unchecked for lack of DNA. From germline, CDR1 is SNHLY and CDR2 FYNNEI. This CDR3 region has 18 residues. CDR3 region: CASSRKHGQFSSYNEQFF.

The CDR3 protein is CSARTGPNSNQPQHF. This chain joins TRBV20-1 and TRBJ1-5. The CDR3 is 15 amino acids. Germline V gives CDR1 DFQATT, CDR2 SNEGSKA (reference sequence).

The rearrangement joins TRBV2 to TRBJ1-1; TCRdb returns TRBD1, unconfirmable since there is no DNA. Germline V gives CDR1 SNHLY, CDR2 FYNNEI. CDR3 size: 15 residues. This chain's CDR3 is CASSEEGGLNTEAFF.

The rearrangement joins TRBV12-3 or TRBV12-4 to TRBJ2-2. The CDR3 length is 12 residues. CDR3 loop: CASSFEGWELFF.

The chain is built from TRBV12-3 or TRBV12-4 and TRBJ2-5; TCRdb selects TRBD2, and the lack of DNA leaves this call unchecked. The CDR3 is 14 residues long. CDR3: CASRLAGGEETQYF.

The CDR3 loop is CASSQYGAVYGYTF. This chain connects TRBV3-1 to TRBJ1-2; TCRdb's D call of TRBD1 is untestable without DNA. The CDR3 sequence is 14 residues long. From germline, CDR1 is LGHDT and CDR2 YNNKEL (reference sequence).

The chain recombines TRBV16 with TRBJ2-7. CDR1 is KGHSY, CDR2 FQNENV, per germline. The CDR3 contains 12 residues. CDR3 in amino acids: CASSRFSYEQYF.

This chain joins TRBV6-2 or TRBV6-3 and TRBJ1-1; with no DNA, the TCRdb D assignment of TRBD1 cannot be verified. CDR1 is MNHEY, CDR2 SVGEGT, per germline. The CDR3 is 17 residues long. The CDR3 sequence: CASSYGEILGGRAEAFF.

The rearrangement uses TRBV4-2 and TRBJ2-1; the TRBD1 assignment by TCRdb is unverifiable without DNA. This CDR3 has 18 amino acids. Germline loops: CDR1 LGHNA, CDR2 YNFKEQ. The CDR3 region is CAGSRSVPVLGDAYEQFF.

The rearrangement uses TRBV6-1 and TRBJ2-3. CDR3 length equals 13 residues. In germline, CDR1 is MNHNS, CDR2 SASEGT. This CDR3 is CASRNPRADTQYF.

The chain has TRBV11-1 and TRBJ1-6. The CDR3 spans 17 residues. The germline CDR1 and CDR2 sequences are SGHAT and FQDESV (reference sequence). The CDR3 sequence: CASGKLAVGQGSSPLHF.

This rearrangement joins TRBV10-3 to TRBJ2-5; the D call of TRBD2 rests on TCRdb alone, since no DNA is present to check it. This CDR3 has 16 amino acids. Germline CDR1 ENHRY, CDR2 SYGVKD. CDR3 in amino acids: CAISASLGTSQETQYF.

The chain uses TRBV5-4 and TRBJ2-7; TCRdb names TRBD1, which stays unverified in the absence of DNA. The CDR3 has 13 amino acids. Germline loops: CDR1 SGHNT, CDR2 YYREEE (reference sequence). CDR3 residues: CASSSGGINEQYF.

The CDR3 reads CSVAPLAGGYEQYF. The chain employs TRBV29-1 and TRBJ2-7; with no DNA, the TCRdb D assignment of TRBD2 cannot be verified. CDR3 length: 14 residues. Germline V CDR1 and CDR2: SQVTM, ANQGSEA.

This sequence joins TRBV20-1 and TRBJ2-2; as DNA is missing, the TRBD2 call by TCRdb cannot be tested. The CDR3 consists of 15 residues. Germline V gene data show CDR1 as DFQATT and CDR2 as SNEGSKA (reference sequence). CDR3 residues: CSARAGGYYTGELFF.

The rearrangement links TRBV29-1 to TRBJ2-3; checking the TCRdb D call of TRBD1 is not possible without DNA. The CDR3 consists of 14 residues. CDR1 is SQVTM and CDR2 is ANQGSEA in the germline V gene. CDR3: CSVTPGGLVYTQYF.

The chain combines TRBV12-3 or TRBV12-4 with TRBJ1-3. CDR3 length equals 17 residues. Here the CDR3 reads CASSLGTWFDSGNTIYF.

The chain recombines TRBV20-1 with TRBJ2-1; TCRdb calls TRBD2, which cannot be checked without DNA. The germline V gene has CDR1 DFQATT and CDR2 SNEGSKA (reference sequence). CDR3 length: 15 amino acids. This CDR3 is CSATLSGSSYNEQFF.